This TCR beta chain was captured by sequencing in a study of spatial heterogeneity in lung cancer. In its sample, this clonotype was seen many times. This CDR3 is 14 amino acids long. V lost 0 bases, J lost 1 base, and 7 bases lay in between. The germline V gene encodes CDR1 SGHRS and CDR2 YFSETQ. TCRdb processed the 5' RACE reads anew with MiXCR; each CDR3 protein has one entry. The sample consists of tens of thousands of distinct CDR3 sequences, around 5% of them appearing once. Time point in this sample: sample taken at primary tumor resection. Material for sequencing was whole RNA from tumor, nontumor lung or frozen PBMC, left unsorted.

Sequencing used PBMCs, obtained at surgery. The chain uses TRBV5-1 and TRBJ1-1; D not certain. This sequence originates from a female donor with early-stage non-small cell lung cancer. CDR3: CASSLVAGNTEAFF. The CDR3 DNA sequence: TGCGCCAGCAGCTTGGTCGCGGGGAACACTGAAGCTTTCTTT. Based on the CDR3 plus reference TRBV5-1 and TRBJ1-1, the full variable domain is KAGVTQTPRYLIKTRGQQVTLSCSPISGHRSVSWYQQTPGQGLQFLFEYFSETQRNKGNFPGRFSGRQFSNSRSEMNVSTLELGDSALYLCASSLVAGNTEAFFGQGTRLTVV.